Detailed here is one TCR beta chain. What it recognizes is unknown. This sample is drawn from a study of Ad26.COV2.S vaccination and SARS-CoV-2 variants. At the level of the study: As a participant in COV1001, the donor was in the Ad26.COV2.S trial arm. Study outcomes and limitations: The study found higher spike-specific TCR breadth in vaccine than placebo recipients.

This table comes from immunoSEQ multiplex PCR, and its TCRdb copy is limited to in-frame clones, with some not included. In the table there are 300,000 to 400,000 clones, approximately 87% of which are singletons. Treatment: over 15 received Ad26.COV2.S at low or high dose, single or two shots; about 5 received placebo; per-sample allocation not given. Collection of samples fell on day 63 after the first vaccine or placebo injection. This CDR3 has 13 amino acids. Deletions cut 5 bases from V and 5 bases from J, with 12 bases between. Germline loops: CDR1 LGHNT, CDR2 FRNRAP. The V call is TRBV12-5, the J call TRBJ1-1; no definite D call. The input for sequencing was peripheral blood, taken in a trial of Ad26.COV2.S vaccine versus placebo. The sequence was obtained from a person aged 18-65 years who received the Ad26.COV2.S COVID-19 vaccine or a placebo. The CDR3 region is CASGPDWRTEAFF. CDR3 bases: TGTGCTAGTGGTCCCGACTGGAGGACTGAAGCTTTCTTT.